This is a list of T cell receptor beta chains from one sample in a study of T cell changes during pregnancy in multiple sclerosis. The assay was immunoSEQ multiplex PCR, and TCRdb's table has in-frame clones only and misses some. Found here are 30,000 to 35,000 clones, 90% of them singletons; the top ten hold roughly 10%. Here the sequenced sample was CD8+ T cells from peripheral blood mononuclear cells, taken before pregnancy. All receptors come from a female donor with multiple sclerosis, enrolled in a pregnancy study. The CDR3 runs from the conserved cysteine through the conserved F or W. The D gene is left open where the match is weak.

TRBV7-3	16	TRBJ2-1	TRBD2	CASSLNGRGPYNEQFF	TGTGCCAGCAGCTTAAACGGGAGGGGCCCCTACAATGAGCAGTTCTTC
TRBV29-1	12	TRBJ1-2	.	CSVVGVGDGYTF	TGCAGCGTTGTTGGGGTAGGGGATGGCTACACCTTC
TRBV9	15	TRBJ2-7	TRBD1	CASSVARDRGYEQYF	TGTGCCAGCAGCGTAGCCAGGGACAGGGGCTACGAGCAGTACTTC
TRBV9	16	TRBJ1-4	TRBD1	CASSSEGAPTNEKLFF	TGTGCCAGCTCCAGCGAGGGGGCGCCCACTAATGAAAAACTGTTTTTT
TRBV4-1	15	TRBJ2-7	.	CASSPPLKLPYEQYF	TGCGCCAGCAGCCCCCCTCTGAAGCTACCCTACGAGCAGTACTTC
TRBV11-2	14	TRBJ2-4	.	CASSETAAKNIQYF	TGTGCCAGCAGCGAGACAGCGGCCAAAAACATTCAGTACTTC
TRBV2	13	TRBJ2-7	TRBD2	CASSGTIEYEQYF	TGTGCCAGTAGCGGGACAATCGAGTACGAGCAGTACTTC
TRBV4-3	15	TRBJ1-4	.	CASSQEVGQSEKLFF	TGCGCCAGCAGCCAAGAAGTTGGACAGAGTGAAAAACTGTTTTTT
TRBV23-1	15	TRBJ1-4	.	CASSQFEEDLEKLFF	TGCGCCAGCAGTCAATTTGAGGAGGACCTTGAAAAACTGTTTTTT
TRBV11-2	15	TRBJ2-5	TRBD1	CASSSGAGGGETQYF	TGTGCCAGCAGCTCCGGGGCAGGGGGCGGTGAGACCCAGTACTTC
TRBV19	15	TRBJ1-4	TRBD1	CASRIPGQANEKLFF	TGTGCCAGTAGGATACCGGGACAGGCTAATGAAAAACTGTTTTTT
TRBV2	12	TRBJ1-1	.	CATLVPNTEAFF	TGTGCCACCCTAGTTCCGAACACTGAAGCTTTCTTT
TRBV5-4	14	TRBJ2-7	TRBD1	CASSDMGQTYEQYF	TGTGCCAGCAGCGATATGGGACAGACCTACGAGCAGTACTTC
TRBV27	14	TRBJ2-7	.	CASTEAGMEYEQYF	TGTGCCAGCACCGAAGCGGGTATGGAATACGAGCAGTACTTC
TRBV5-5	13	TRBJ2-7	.	CASSLDDTYEQYF	TGTGCCAGCAGCTTGGATGACACCTACGAGCAGTACTTC
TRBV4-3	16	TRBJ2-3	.	CASSQDKEDWTDTQYF	TGCGCCAGCAGCCAAGATAAGGAGGATTGGACAGATACGCAGTATTTT
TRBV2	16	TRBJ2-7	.	CASRGSRHGSSYEQYF	TGTGCCAGCAGGGGCTCTCGGCACGGGAGCTCCTACGAGCAGTACTTC
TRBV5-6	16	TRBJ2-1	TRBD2	CASSPFRTSGWNEQFF	TGTGCCAGCAGCCCTTTCCGGACTAGCGGGTGGAATGAGCAGTTCTTC
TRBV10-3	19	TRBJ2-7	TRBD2	CAISESVSGRTPSSYEQYF	TGTGCCATCAGTGAGTCTGTTAGCGGGAGGACACCGAGCTCCTACGAGCAGTACTTC